This T cell receptor (beta chain) was sequenced for a study of regulatory T cells in long-lasting Graves disease. Time point denoted: persistent/refractory GD, antithyroid drugs over 5 years with positive TRAb. PBMC-extracted RNA yielded the TCR library. The CDR3 is 17 amino acids. CDR1 and CDR2 from the germline V gene are SEHNR and FQNEAQ (reference sequence). With 1 base clipped from V and 5 bases from J, the junction kept 14 bases outside the gene matches. HTBI primers from iRepertoire and Arm-PCR of CDR3 regions yielded the TCR beta libraries. TCRdb used MiXCR to reprocess the multiplex PCR reads, holding one entry per CDR3 protein. The sample has a few hundred thousand distinct CDR3 sequences, about 25% seen once; the top ten hold roughly 26%.

The sequenced sample was peripheral blood mononuclear cells (PBMCs), obtained when the disease was refractory, from a patient treated with antithyroid drugs. The rearrangement links TRBV7-9 to TRBJ2-7; 7 bases agree with TRBD2. The sequence was obtained from a female donor with Graves disease. The CDR3 bases are TGTGCCAGCAGCTTAGTTTCCGGGAGGATCGGCGTTGACGAGCAGTACTTC. Translating it yields CASSLVSGRIGVDEQYF.